This T cell receptor beta chain comes out of a study of vaccination and CD4 T cells after COVID-19. The overall study: The post-COVID samples were taken a median roughly 96 days after diagnosis, anywhere from 35 to 161.

The Oncomine TCR Beta short-read assay was what sequenced the DNA obtained from cultured CD4+ T cells. A single record per CDR3 protein comes from TCRdb applying MiXCR to the PCR reads. This table holds about 11,000 distinct CDR3 sequences, around 50% found once. In regard to this clonotype: The antigen is unknown.

There are 15 residues in the CDR3. Trimming removed 2 bases from V and 4 bases from J; junction bases left unmatched: 4. The germline V gene has CDR1 MNHNS and CDR2 SASEGT. Stated treatment: approximately nine-day PBMC culture with coronavirus spike peptide pools or control peptides (ViraFEST assay). The receptor's source is a human donor who had recovered from COVID-19. The source material was CD4+ T cells from blood, cultured in vitro. The chain uses TRBV6-1 and TRBJ2-1; 8 nucleotides agree with TRBD1. The CDR3 sequence: CASSEQGASYNEQFF. The CDR3 nucleotides are TGTGCCAGCAGTGAACAGGGGGCATCGTACAATGAGCAGTTCTTC.